This T cell receptor beta chain was documented in a study of CD8 T cells in Susac syndrome. Random hexamers were used to reverse transcribe about 0.5 to 1 ug of RNA. Amplification of the TCR beta CDR3 was carried out by immunoSEQ multiplex PCR, which spanned a total of 54 Vbeta and 13 Jbeta segments. TCRdb re-called the immunoSEQ multiplex PCR reads through MiXCR, storing one row per CDR3 protein. Counted here are around 190,000 distinct CDR3 sequences, roughly 92% occurring once; the ten biggest clones make up around 0.096%. Trimming took 7 bases from V and 2 from J; bases not matched to a gene: 8. The germline CDR1 and CDR2 sequences are MDHEN and SYDVKM. The CDR3 is 15 amino acids.

This TCR derives from a human donor in good health. The sample was CD4+ T cells from PBMCs. The chain is built from TRBV28 and TRBJ2-7; 10 bases are a match to TRBD1. The CDR3 reads CASTPPGQGTYEQYF. In DNA form, the CDR3 reads TGTGCCAGCACTCCGCCGGGACAGGGGACCTACGAGCAGTACTTC.